These 20 T cell receptor beta chains were all obtained from the same sample, sequenced in a study of cytotoxic CD8 clonotypes in ibrutinib-treated CLL. Libraries were prepared by immunoSEQ multiplex PCR; TCRdb keeps only in-frame clonotypes and omits some of them. The sample shows 60,000 to 95,000 clones, 70% to 90% of them seen only once. The specimen comprised PBMCs, sampled after 24 months of ibrutinib treatment. These receptors were obtained from a human donor with chronic lymphocytic leukemia.

The chain is built from TRBV5-5 and TRBJ1-2; 8 nucleotides agree with TRBD1. The junction had 4 bases not matched to a gene; V was cut back by 4 bases and J by 5 bases. The CDR3 runs to 13 residues. The germline V gene has CDR1 SGHKS and CDR2 YYEKEE (reference sequence). The CDR3 here is CASSADREYGYTF. The CDR3 DNA follows: TGTGCCAGCAGCGCGGACAGGGAATATGGCTACACCTTC.

The chain uses TRBV19 and TRBJ2-2; tentative D call: TRBD2 (6 bases). Trimming removed 1 base at V and 0 bases at J, with 9 bases between. The CDR3 is 16 residues long. CDR1 and CDR2 (germline): LNHDA, SQIVND (reference sequence). In DNA form, the CDR3 reads TGTGCCAGTAGTATAGGTAGCGGTACGAACACCGGGGAGCTGTTTTTT. It codes for CASSIGSGTNTGELFF.

The rearrangement uses TRBV2 and TRBJ2-1, with a possible D match to TRBD1 (6 bases). CDR3 size: 13 residues. Trimming removed 6 bases from V and 4 bases from J, with 10 bases in between. Germline V gene data show CDR1 as SNHLY and CDR2 as FYNNEI. The CDR3 region is CASSAGTYNEQFF. The CDR3 DNA reads as TGTGCCAGCAGCGCTGGGACATACAATGAGCAGTTCTTC.

This clone was detected once. The chain carries TRBV28 and TRBJ2-7; D might be TRBD1 (6 bases). This CDR3 comprises 15 residues. Per the germline V gene, CDR1 is MDHEN and CDR2 is SYDVKM. The V end was cut by 3 bases, the J end by 5 bases, with 17 bases between. Here the CDR3 DNA reads TGTGCCAGCAGTTTTTGGGGGCAGGGTATAAACGAGCAGTACTTC. Translated: CASSFWGQGINEQYF.

To note about this clone: A much larger clone lies a single base off, so this may be a read error. The chain joins TRBV28 to TRBJ1-5, with 7 bases aligning to TRBD1. Germline V gene data show CDR1 as MDHEN and CDR2 as SYDVKM. The CDR3 is 15 amino acids. The CDR3 DNA reads TGTGTCAGCAGCTTGTTGACAGGGAGCAATCAGCCCCAGCATTTT. Amino acid sequence: CVSSLLTGSNQPQHF.

V and J are TRBV6-1 and TRBJ1-5, with 7 nucleotides matching TRBD1. Unmatched junction bases numbered 4, after V lost 4 bases and J lost 1 base. This CDR3 region has 15 residues. The germline V gene has CDR1 MNHNS and CDR2 SASEGT. This CDR3 is CASSGQGVSNQPQHF. The CDR3 DNA reads as TGTGCCAGCAGTGGACAGGGAGTCAGCAATCAGCCCCAGCATTTT.

This chain connects TRBV9 to TRBJ2-3, with D possibly matching TRBD1 (6 bases). The CDR3 contains 13 residues. The germline V gene has CDR1 SGDLS and CDR2 YYNGEE. Trimming removed 4 bases at V and 4 bases at J, with 10 bases between. The CDR3 loop reads CASSFNRADTQYF. The CDR3 nucleotides read TGTGCCAGCAGCTTCAACAGGGCAGATACGCAGTATTTT.

V usage is TRBV15 and J usage is TRBJ2-7; 14 bases align to TRBD2. The junction had 8 bases not matched to a gene; V was cut back by 3 bases and J by 4 bases. The CDR3 sequence is 17 residues long. CDR1 is LNHNV, CDR2 YYDKDF, per germline (reference sequence). CDR3 sequence (DNA): TGTGCCACCAGCAGGGATGGGACTAGCGGGAGCGGGTACGAGCAGTACTTC. It encodes CATSRDGTSGSGYEQYF. Full variable domain (rest looked up from reference TRBV15 and TRBJ2-7): DAMVIQNPRYQVTQFGKPVTLSCSQTLNHNVMYWYQQKSSQAPKLLFHYYDKDFNNEADTPDNFQSRRPNTSFCFLDIRSPGLGDTAMYLCATSRDGTSGSGYEQYFGPGTRLTVT.

CDR3 protein: CASSRTSGSVSYEQYF. Written as DNA, the CDR3 is TGTGCCAGCAGCCGCACTAGCGGGAGTGTTAGCTACGAGCAGTACTTC. The chain links TRBV5-4 to TRBJ2-7; 11 bases are shared with TRBD2. The germline CDR1 and CDR2 sequences are SGHNT and YYREEE (reference sequence). The CDR3 length is 16 residues. After removal of 4 bases from V and 3 bases from J, the junction contained 9 bases not matched to a gene.

The gene calls are TRBV19 and TRBJ2-1; D unclear. The germline gives CDR1 LNHDA, CDR2 SQIVND (reference sequence). V lost 4 bases and J 0 bases, leaving 16 bases between the germline ends. CDR3 length equals 17 residues. The CDR3 sequence: CASSTRIWGSSYNEQFF. CDR3 bases: TGTGCCAGTAGTACCCGAATCTGGGGAAGCTCCTACAATGAGCAGTTCTTC. Based on the CDR3 plus reference TRBV19 and TRBJ2-1, the full variable domain is DGGITQSPKYLFRKEGQNVTLSCEQNLNHDAMYWYRQDPGQGLRLIYYSQIVNDFQKGDIAEGYSVSREKKESFPLTVTSAQKNPTAFYLCASSTRIWGSSYNEQFFGPGTRLTVL.

The V call is TRBV5-4, the J call TRBJ2-7, with D perhaps assigned TRBD1 or TRBD2 (6 bases each). CDR1 is SGHNT, CDR2 YYREEE, per germline (reference sequence). This CDR3 region has 15 residues. The V gene lost 1 base and the J gene lost 0 bases, with 11 bases spanning the gap. The CDR3 here is CASSLYREASYEQYF. CDR3 nucleotides: TGTGCCAGCAGCTTGTACAGGGAGGCCTCCTACGAGCAGTACTTC.

The rearrangement uses TRBV11-1 and TRBJ2-7; 10 nucleotides line up with TRBD2. J lost 1 base, V lost 5 bases, and 5 bases had no gene match. Germline V lookup: CDR1 SGHAT, CDR2 FQDESV (reference sequence). The CDR3 length is 15 residues. The CDR3 reads CASSHPSGSSYEQYF. CDR3 DNA sequence: TGTGCCAGCAGCCACCCTAGCGGGAGTTCCTACGAGCAGTACTTC. Variable domain in full (rest from reference TRBV11-1 and TRBJ2-7): EAEVAQSPRYKITEKSQAVAFWCDPISGHATLYWYRQILGQGPELLVQFQDESVVDDSQLPKDRFSAERLKGVDSTLKIQPAELGDSAMYLCASSHPSGSSYEQYFGPGTRLTVT.

This rearrangement joins TRBV19 to TRBJ2-2; 11 bases map to TRBD2. The CDR3 is 15 amino acids. The ends lost 6 bases at V and 5 bases at J; junction bases unmatched: 5. The germline CDR1 and CDR2 sequences are LNHDA and SQIVND (reference sequence). CDR3 region: CASRRLAGRTGELFF. DNA of the CDR3: TGTGCCAGTAGACGACTAGCGGGACGGACCGGGGAGCTGTTTTTT.

V and J are TRBV5-4 and TRBJ2-7; D remains unclear. Germline V lookup: CDR1 SGHNT, CDR2 YYREEE (reference sequence). V lost 3 bases and J 2 bases, leaving 9 bases between the germline ends. CDR3 size: 13 residues. For the CDR3, the DNA is TGTGCCAGCAGCTCCCAATACCCCTACGAGCAGTACTTC. Protein: CASSSQYPYEQYF.

The chain uses TRBV18 and TRBJ1-5; the match to TRBD1 covers 7 bases. CDR1 and CDR2 (germline): KGHSH, LQKENI. Unmatched junction bases numbered 8, after V lost 3 bases and J lost 3 bases. CDR3 size: 16 residues. CDR3 DNA sequence: TGTGCCAGCTCACCCTCGACAGGGAGCGTCAATCAGCCCCAGCATTTT. Its translation is CASSPSTGSVNQPQHF.

This clone has a handful of counts. This chain uses TRBV11-1 with TRBJ2-7, with D perhaps TRBD2 (5 bases). Trimming took 3 bases from V and 4 from J, leaving 10 bases between them. This CDR3 has 13 amino acids. CDR1 and CDR2 (germline): SGHAT, FQDESV (reference sequence). CDR3 amino acids: CASSLPGIYEQYF. In DNA, the CDR3 is TGTGCCAGCAGCTTGCCCGGGATATACGAGCAGTACTTC.

The chain is built from TRBV15 and TRBJ1-5; D perhaps matches TRBD1 (5 bases). This CDR3 region has 15 residues. CDR1 and CDR2 (germline): LNHNV, YYDKDF (reference sequence). The germline V and J ends were trimmed by 0 bases and 6 bases, with 12 bases remaining between them. CDR3 in amino acids: CATSRDPTAGQPQHF. Written as DNA, the CDR3 is TGTGCCACCAGCAGAGATCCGACAGCTGGTCAGCCCCAGCATTTT.

The rearrangement uses TRBV5-1 and TRBJ2-2; D might be TRBD1 (6 bases). The CDR3 runs 17 residues. Trimming took off 0 bases at V and 6 bases at J, with 18 bases between the two ends. Germline loops: CDR1 SGHRS, CDR2 YFSETQ. Written as DNA, the CDR3 is TGCGCCAGCAGCTTGGGATTAGGGACAAAGGGGGCCGGGGAGCTGTTTTTT. Its translation is CASSLGLGTKGAGELFF.

This clone has a handful of counts. This chain joins TRBV4-3 and TRBJ2-7; 12 bases are shared with TRBD2. Germline V gene lookup returns CDR1 LGHNA and CDR2 YSLEER. This CDR3 has 18 amino acids. The trim removed 4 bases at V and 5 bases at J, leaving 15 bases unmatched. CDR3 bases: TGCGCCAGCAGCCGACACTTCCCCGGACTAGCGGGATCCCACGAGCAGTACTTC. Translating it yields CASSRHFPGLAGSHEQYF.

The rearrangement joins TRBV19 to TRBJ2-3; 7 nucleotides line up with TRBD2. The CDR3 extends over 14 amino acids. Germline V gives CDR1 LNHDA, CDR2 SQIVND (reference sequence). The trim removed 5 bases at V and 0 bases at J, leaving 2 bases unmatched. The CDR3 DNA is TGTGCCAGTAGTTATAGCGGGAGCACAGATACGCAGTATTTT. Translated, it gives CASSYSGSTDTQYF.